This record concerns one T cell receptor beta chain sequence. The sample originates from a study of blood T cell repertoires in COVID-19. Overall study context: T cells, B-cell-depleted T cells, or PBMCs provided the cDNA or gDNA that served as material.

The CDR3 is made up of 15 amino acids. Losses at the gene ends were 2 bases for V and 9 bases for J; bases not matched to a gene: 7. The germline V gene encodes CDR1 SGDLS and CDR2 YYNGEE. Libraries were prepared by immunoSEQ multiplex PCR; TCRdb keeps only in-frame clonotypes and omits some of them. Among around 320,000 clones listed, 75% to 85% were seen once. This TCR was sampled from a human donor in a cohort sampled during active COVID-19. Sequenced: peripheral blood. This chain connects TRBV9 to TRBJ1-6; 8 nucleotides match TRBD1. This CDR3 reads CASSVGQGAGSPLHF. The DNA of the CDR3 is TGTGCCAGCAGCGTGGGGCAGGGGGCTGGTTCACCCCTCCACTTT.